The 12 T cell receptor beta chains below come from one sample, sequenced in a study of cytomegalovirus exposure and HLA in healthy donors listed by TCRdb under 2017. The library was made by the immunoSEQ multiplex PCR assay. TCRdb re-hosts the immuneACCESS table, in-frame sequences only. Its copies lack some clones; in the studies checked, an unresolved V gene accounts for under half of them, and the cause for the rest is not known. In all, the sample holds 200,000 to 300,000 clones, and approximately 87% of those were seen once. The ten top clones hold 2.6% of the sample. The sequenced sample was PBMCs. These receptors all come from a man between 18 and 35 years old in good health and CMV-seronegative.

This clone has only one observation. The chain joins TRBV7-9 to TRBJ1-2; 12 nucleotides agree with TRBD1. Trimming took 5 bases from V and 2 from J; bases not matched to a gene: 6. Germline CDR1 reads SEHNR; CDR2 reads FQNEAQ (reference sequence). The CDR3 is made up of 16 amino acids. Here the CDR3 DNA reads TGTGCCAGCAGCCGTAAAGGGACAGGGGGCAACTATGGCTACACCTTC. Amino acid sequence: CASSRKGTGGNYGYTF.

Regarding this clone: Other DNA sequences of this sample code for an identical CDR3. The chain has TRBV18 and TRBJ1-4; tentatively, D is TRBD1 (6 bases). The ends were cut back, 3 bases at V and 4 bases at J, with 9 bases in the middle. Germline lookup yields CDR1 KGHSH and CDR2 LQKENI. This CDR3 contains 14 residues. Here the CDR3 reads CASSPGQNNEKLFF. DNA of the CDR3: TGTGCCAGCTCACCCGGACAGAATAATGAAAAACTGTTTTTT.

V is TRBV5-4 and J is TRBJ1-1; a possible D gene is TRBD1 (6 bases). Germline CDR1 and CDR2: SGHNT and YYREEE (reference sequence). Trimming left V 0 bases short and J 4 bases short, with 13 bases between. CDR3 length equals 15 residues. This CDR3 reads CASSLEGERSTEAFF. The CDR3 DNA is TGTGCCAGCAGCTTGGAGGGGGAGAGGAGCACTGAAGCTTTCTTT. Drawing the rest from reference TRBV5-4 and TRBJ1-1, the complete variable domain is ETGVTQSPTHLIKTRGQQVTLRCSSQSGHNTVSWYQQALGQGPQFIFQYYREEENGRGNFPPRFSGLQFPNYSSELNVNALELDDSALYLCASSLEGERSTEAFFGQGTRLTVV.

The rearrangement joins TRBV14 to TRBJ1-4; 10 positions match TRBD1. Germline CDR1 SGHDN, CDR2 FVKESK. CDR3 length: 13 amino acids. V was clipped by 5 bases and J by 7 bases; unmatched bases: 1. The CDR3: CASSRDRGEKLFF. The CDR3 nucleotides are TGTGCCAGCAGCAGGGACAGGGGTGAAAAACTGTTTTTT.

This chain connects TRBV11-3 to TRBJ2-7, with D maybe TRBD1 (5 bases). Trimming pared 3 bases from V and 0 bases from J, leaving 12 bases between. This CDR3 is 15 amino acids long. The V gene's germline CDR1 is SGHNT and CDR2 YENEEA. CDR3: CASSLPGQVSYEQYF. The CDR3 DNA sequence: TGTGCCAGCAGCTTGCCAGGGCAAGTCTCCTACGAGCAGTACTTC. The full variable domain, in which reference TRBV11-3 and TRBJ2-7 provide the parts outside the CDR3, is EAGVVQSPRYKIIEKKQPVAFWCNPISGHNTLYWYLQNLGQGPELLIRYENEEAVDDSQLPKDRFSAERLKGVDSTLKIQPAELGDSAVYLCASSLPGQVSYEQYFGPGTRLTVT.

This chain connects TRBV6-5 to TRBJ2-1; 8 bases match TRBD2. The germline gives CDR1 MNHEY, CDR2 SVGAGI. The CDR3 length is 14 residues. Unmatched junction bases numbered 3, after V lost 8 bases and J lost 0 bases. CDR3 region: CASRSGSSYNEQFF. CDR3 in DNA: TGTGCCAGCCGCAGCGGGAGCTCCTACAATGAGCAGTTCTTC.

V gene TRBV6-1 combines with J gene TRBJ2-3; perhaps TRBD1 as D (5 bases). The CDR3 runs to 16 residues. V lost 3 bases to trimming and J lost 1 base, with 14 bases between them. Germline V gives CDR1 MNHNS, CDR2 SASEGT. The CDR3 bases are TGTGCCAGCAGTGAGGGCCAGGGCCTGGGCACAGATACGCAGTATTTT. This codes for CASSEGQGLGTDTQYF.

The rearrangement joins TRBV5-1 to TRBJ2-7; D gene ambiguous. The CDR3 runs to 14 residues. In germline, CDR1 is SGHRS, CDR2 YFSETQ. Trimming removed 0 bases at V and 3 bases at J, with 10 bases between. The CDR3 DNA reads TGCGCCAGCAGCTTGGCCGCGGTTAACTACGAGCAGTACTTC. Protein: CASSLAAVNYEQYF. Full variable domain (outside the CDR3, taken from reference TRBV5-1 and TRBJ2-7): KAGVTQTPRYLIKTRGQQVTLSCSPISGHRSVSWYQQTPGQGLQFLFEYFSETQRNKGNFPGRFSGRQFSNSRSEMNVSTLELGDSALYLCASSLAAVNYEQYFGPGTRLTVT.

This clone was picked up a small number of times. CDR3 nucleotides: TGTGCCTCCGACAGGGAAGGCTATGGCTACACCTTC. This gives the protein CASDREGYGYTF. The chain combines TRBV2 with TRBJ1-2; 7 bases map to TRBD1. Germline values: CDR1 SNHLY, CDR2 FYNNEI. The CDR3 is made up of 12 amino acids. Trimming took 11 bases from V and 4 from J; bases not matched to a gene: 7. Full variable domain (rest looked up from reference TRBV2 and TRBJ1-2): EPEVTQTPSHQVTQMGQEVILRCVPISNHLYFYWYRQILGQKVEFLVSFYNNEISEKSEIFDDQFSVERPDGSNFTLKIRSTKLEDSAMYFCASDREGYGYTFGSGTRLTVV.

The CDR3 sequence: CASSSGQTYEQYF. In nucleotides, the CDR3 is TGTGCCAGCAGCTCCGGACAGACCTACGAGCAGTACTTC. J is TRBJ2-7 and V is TRBV7-7; a possible D gene is TRBD1 (6 bases). The CDR3 contains 13 residues. Germline V lookup: CDR1 SSHAT, CDR2 FNYEAQ (reference sequence). V gave up 4 bases and J gave up 2 bases, with 9 bases separating them.

The chain employs TRBV4-1 and TRBJ2-1, with 10 bases fitting TRBD2. Germline V gene data show CDR1 as MGHRA and CDR2 as YSYEKL. The CDR3 is 16 amino acids. The V gene end was trimmed by 7 bases and the J gene end by 7 bases; junction bases not matched to a gene: 13. The CDR3 is CASTSGGLANYNEQFF. As DNA, the CDR3 is TGCGCCAGCACCTCCGGGGGACTAGCGAATTATAATGAGCAGTTCTTC.

The chain carries TRBV27 and TRBJ2-7, with TRBD2 matching over 9 bases. The CDR3 has 14 residues. V shed 3 bases and J 6 bases; nucleotides not matched to a gene: 6. Germline V gene lookup returns CDR1 MNHEY and CDR2 SMNVEV (reference sequence). DNA for the CDR3: TGTGCCAGCAGTTTCGGGACTAGCTCATCCGAGCAGTACTTC. Amino acid sequence: CASSFGTSSSEQYF.